This TCR beta chain was observed in a study of T cell repertoires in cytomegalovirus infection. For the study at large: Shared public TCR beta signatures pointed to both CMV infection and a matching HLA type.

J gave up 1 base and V 3 bases, and 14 bases lay outside the gene matches. Germline CDR1 and CDR2: SGHVS and FQNEAQ. CDR3 size: 19 residues. TCRdb re-derived calls from the reads in MiXCR, one entry per CDR3 protein. This table holds approximately 500,000 distinct CDR3 sequences, approximately 15% found once. Whole-study results and caveats: The ex vivo response was dominated by HLA-C-restricted CMV-specific TCR beta clonotypes. Totalled public TCR beta family frequency picked out people who carried CMV plus the relevant HLA.

This clonotype has at least ten counts. What it binds is unknown. The TCR originated in a human donor in good health (CMV status not recorded). Some clones in this sample may be carry-over from other donors' samples. This chain uses TRBV7-8 with TRBJ2-1; 8 positions agree with TRBD2. Sequencing was carried out using CD8+ T cells from PBMCs. As DNA, the CDR3 is TGTGCCAGCAGCTTCGACTTAGAGGGGAGCGGGAGTTCCTACAATGAGCAGTTCTTC. The encoded protein is CASSFDLEGSGSSYNEQFF. The variable domain in full, completed from reference TRBV7-8 and TRBJ2-1, reads GAGVSQSPRYKVAKRGQDVALRCDPISGHVSLFWYQQALGQGPEFLTYFQNEAQLDKSGLPSDRFFAERPEGSVSTLKIQRTQQEDSAVYLCASSFDLEGSGSSYNEQFFGPGTRLTVL.